Shown below are 30 T cell receptor beta chains from a single sample sequenced in a study of blood T cell repertoires in COVID-19. Sequencing was performed with immunoSEQ multiplex PCR; in TCRdb, only in-frame clones are kept and a portion is missing. The table has 270,000 or so clones, 85% to 90% seen once. The sequenced sample consisted of peripheral blood. The receptors derive from a human donor in a cohort sampled during active COVID-19.

This sequence joins TRBV18 and TRBJ2-5; 7 nucleotides line up with TRBD1. Trimming took 3 bases from V and 5 from J; bases not matched to a gene: 9. This CDR3 is built from 15 residues. The germline V gene encodes CDR1 KGHSH and CDR2 LQKENI. In DNA, the CDR3 is TGTGCCAGCTCACCCGGTGAGGGGGCTCGGGAGACCCAGTACTTC. This translates into CASSPGEGARETQYF. The complete variable domain, with remaining parts taken from reference TRBV18 and TRBJ2-5, reads NAGVMQNPRHLVRRRGQEARLRCSPMKGHSHVYWYRQLPEEGLKFMVYLQKENIIDESGMPKERFSAEFPKEGPSILRIQQVVRGDSAAYFCASSPGEGARETQYFGPGTRLLVL.

This clone was seen once. The chain employs TRBV10-3 and TRBJ1-2; D gene unclear. With 0 bases removed from V and 4 bases from J, the gap between germline ends came to 6 bases. Germline lookup yields CDR1 ENHRY and CDR2 SYGVKD. The CDR3 contains 13 residues. The DNA for the CDR3 is TGTGCCATCAGTGAGTCCAGGCCCTATGGCTACACCTTC. Amino acid sequence: CAISESRPYGYTF.

The chain links TRBV3-1 (or the pseudogene TRBV3-2) to TRBJ1-3, with 10 bases that match TRBD1. The trim removed 6 bases at V and 7 bases at J, leaving 3 bases unmatched. The V gene's germline CDR1 is LGHDT and CDR2 YNNKEL (reference sequence). The CDR3 contains 13 residues. In DNA, the CDR3 is TGTGCCAGCAGAGAGACAGGGGGCAACACCATATATTTT. Translating it yields CASRETGGNTIYF.

This clone has a single count. This chain's CDR3 is CASSPAGVGTRAYEQYF. DNA for the CDR3: TGTGCCAGCAGTCCGGCCGGGGTGGGAACGAGGGCCTACGAGCAGTACTTC. This chain uses TRBV6-6 with TRBJ2-7; D is perhaps TRBD2 (5 bases). The V gene's germline CDR1 is MNHNY and CDR2 SVGAGI (reference sequence). CDR3 length: 17 residues. V was trimmed by 5 bases and J by 2 bases, leaving 22 bases between them.

This rearrangement joins TRBV6-5 to TRBJ1-5; 9 bases align to TRBD1. Germline CDR1 and CDR2: MNHEY and SVGAGI. After removal of 8 bases from V and 6 bases from J, the junction contained 8 bases not matched to a gene. The CDR3 loop spans 14 amino acids. CDR3 loop: CASAPGQGAQPQHF. CDR3 DNA: TGTGCCAGCGCCCCGGGACAGGGAGCTCAGCCCCAGCATTTT.

CDR3 coding DNA: TGTGCCAGCAAAGGGCTCGGACAGGGCCCGAAGACCCAGTACTTC. Its protein is CASKGLGQGPKTQYF. The chain links TRBV7-8 to TRBJ2-5; 8 nucleotides line up with TRBD1. CDR1 is SGHVS and CDR2 is FQNEAQ in the germline V gene. The length of the CDR3 is 15 residues. With V trimmed by 7 bases and J by 6 bases, 13 bases remained unmatched.

This sequence joins TRBV3-1 (or the pseudogene TRBV3-2) and TRBJ1-4, with TRBD1 matching over 8 bases. Trimming took 1 base from V and 4 from J; bases not matched to a gene: 5. Per germline, CDR1 LGHDT and CDR2 YNNKEL (reference sequence). There are 16 residues in the CDR3. This chain's CDR3 is CASSQAPGGINEKLFF. CDR3 bases: TGTGCCAGCAGCCAAGCCCCAGGGGGCATTAATGAAAAACTGTTTTTT.

The chain employs TRBV9 and TRBJ2-2; D perhaps matches TRBD1 (6 bases). V was cut by 3 bases and J by 0 bases, with 6 bases left in between. The CDR3 is 14 amino acids. The germline gives CDR1 SGDLS, CDR2 YYNGEE. The CDR3 nucleotides read TGTGCCAGCAGCGAGGGGGCGAACACCGGGGAGCTGTTTTTT. This translates into CASSEGANTGELFF.

The chain joins TRBV11-1 to TRBJ2-1; 8 nucleotides agree with TRBD1. CDR1 SGHAT and CDR2 FQDESV come from the germline V gene (reference sequence). The CDR3 runs to 16 residues. V shed 5 bases, J shed 2 bases, and the junction held 8 bases outside the gene matches. The CDR3 coding sequence is TGTGCCAGCAGCGCCAGCGACAGGGGACCCTACAATGAGCAGTTCTTC. Amino acids: CASSASDRGPYNEQFF.

The DNA of the CDR3 is TGTGCCAGCAGCCGAAGACAGGGCAAAGAGACCCAGTACTTC. It translates to CASSRRQGKETQYF. The chain employs TRBV27 and TRBJ2-5; TRBD1 agrees at 7 bases. Germline lookup yields CDR1 MNHEY and CDR2 SMNVEV (reference sequence). There are 14 residues in the CDR3. V lost 6 bases, J lost 3 bases, and 7 bases stayed unmatched.

The chain links TRBV20-1 to TRBJ1-3; D gene ambiguous. Germline V gene data show CDR1 as DFQATT and CDR2 as SNEGSKA (reference sequence). Trimming left V 3 bases short and J 14 bases short, with 14 bases between. The CDR3 has 11 residues. The CDR3 sequence is CSASDGAPLYF. The CDR3 DNA reads TGCAGTGCTAGCGACGGAGCTCCCCTATATTTT.

J is TRBJ1-2 and V is TRBV7-9, with D perhaps matching TRBD1 (5 bases). In germline, CDR1 is SEHNR, CDR2 FQNEAQ (reference sequence). CDR3 size: 14 residues. The ends were cut back, 4 bases at V and 8 bases at J, with 17 bases in the middle. The CDR3 DNA is TGTGCCAGCAGCTCCTCCTGGGAGGGGTACGGCTACACCTTC. Amino acids: CASSSSWEGYGYTF.

The chain joins TRBV6-5 to TRBJ2-7; 12 bases fit TRBD2. Germline CDR1 and CDR2: MNHEY and SVGAGI. V lost 6 bases, J lost 2 bases, and 2 bases stayed unmatched. The CDR3 has 14 residues. Written as DNA, the CDR3 is TGTGCCAGCAGGTCTAGCGGGAGGGCCTACGAGCAGTACTTC. Translation gives CASRSSGRAYEQYF.

The gene calls are TRBV20-1 and TRBJ1-5; D is unclear. The V end was cut by 3 bases, the J end by 9 bases, with 9 bases between. CDR1 is DFQATT and CDR2 is SNEGSKA in the germline V gene (reference sequence). The CDR3 has 11 amino acids. CDR3 in DNA: TGCAGTGCTAGGTTGACGGGGCCCCAGCATTTT. Its protein is CSARLTGPQHF.

The count of this clone is one. The chain is built from TRBV19 and TRBJ2-1; TRBD1 aligns across 7 bases. Germline CDR1 is LNHDA and CDR2 is SQIVND (reference sequence). The CDR3 is 15 residues long. V shed 0 bases, J shed 7 bases, and the junction held 6 bases outside the gene matches. Here the CDR3 DNA reads TGTGCCAGTAGTATAGATCGGAGCAGGGGGAATGAGCAGTTCTTC. Its translation: CASSIDRSRGNEQFF. The full variable domain, its missing parts supplied by reference TRBV19 and TRBJ2-1, is DGGITQSPKYLFRKEGQNVTLSCEQNLNHDAMYWYRQDPGQGLRLIYYSQIVNDFQKGDIAEGYSVSREKKESFPLTVTSAQKNPTAFYLCASSIDRSRGNEQFFGPGTRLTVL.

The chain couples TRBV15 to TRBJ2-1; D unresolved. The germline V gene encodes CDR1 LNHNV and CDR2 YYDKDF (reference sequence). This CDR3 is built from 13 residues. The germline V and J ends were trimmed by 0 bases and 7 bases, with 7 bases remaining between them. CDR3 amino acids: CATSRDNMNEQFF. CDR3 nucleotides: TGTGCCACCAGCAGAGATAATATGAATGAGCAGTTCTTC.

The V call is TRBV3-1 (or the pseudogene TRBV3-2), the J call TRBJ1-2; TRBD1 matches at 9 bases. V shed 1 base, J shed 1 base, and the junction held 4 bases outside the gene matches. Germline CDR1 LGHDT, CDR2 YNNKEL (reference sequence). This CDR3 has 16 residues. CDR3 in DNA: TGTGCCAGCAGCCAAGTCGTGACAGGGGGTAACTATGGCTACACCTTC. This codes for CASSQVVTGGNYGYTF.

This clone showed up just once. The chain has TRBV3-1 (or the pseudogene TRBV3-2) and TRBJ1-2, with TRBD1 matching 11 bases. Per germline, CDR1 LGHDT and CDR2 YNNKEL (reference sequence). Losses at the gene ends were 4 bases for V and 7 bases for J; bases not matched to a gene: 8. The CDR3 length is 15 residues. The CDR3 loop is CASSLIRTGGFGYTF. Here the CDR3 DNA reads TGTGCCAGCAGCCTGATCAGGACAGGGGGCTTTGGCTACACCTTC.

V usage is TRBV7-3 and J usage is TRBJ2-1; TRBD2 agrees at 12 bases. Germline V lookup: CDR1 SGHTA, CDR2 FQGTGA. With V trimmed by 5 bases and J by 9 bases, 5 bases remained unmatched. The CDR3 contains 14 residues. The DNA of the CDR3 is TGTGCCAGCAGCCTAGCGGGAGGGCCGAGTGAGCAGTTCTTC. It yields the protein CASSLAGGPSEQFF. Combining the CDR3 with reference TRBV7-3 and TRBJ2-1 gives the whole variable domain GAGVSQTPSNKVTEKGKYVELRCDPISGHTALYWYRQSLGQGPEFLIYFQGTGAADDSGLPNDRFFAVRPEGSVSTLKIQRTERGDSAVYLCASSLAGGPSEQFFGPGTRLTVL.

J is TRBJ2-4 and V is TRBV6-8; perhaps TRBD2 as D (6 bases). CDR1 and CDR2 (germline): MNHGY, SAAAGT. V lost 7 bases and J lost 7, with 23 bases in between. The CDR3 contains 16 residues. DNA for the CDR3: TGTGCCAGCACCTACCTCGGAGGACTACCAATCAACATTCAGTACTTC. As protein: CASTYLGGLPINIQYF.

This clone turned up a few times. The genes are TRBV2 and TRBJ1-5; D ambiguous. The germline V gene has CDR1 SNHLY and CDR2 FYNNEI. This CDR3 comprises 12 residues. Trimming removed 0 bases from V and 9 bases from J, with 6 bases in between. The CDR3 nucleotides are TGTGCCAGCAGTGAAGCTTTATGGCCCCAGCATTTT. It yields the protein CASSEALWPQHF.

The chain has TRBV12-3 or TRBV12-4 and TRBJ1-2; D possibly corresponds to TRBD1 (5 bases). The CDR3 covers 12 residues. Trimming cost V 10 bases and J 4 bases, with 13 bases left between them. DNA for the CDR3: TGTGCCACGAGCGGGGCAGGCTATGGCTACACCTTC. It specifies CATSGAGYGYTF.

This sequence joins TRBV7-2 and TRBJ1-6; D ambiguous. The ends were cut back, 6 bases at V and 10 bases at J, with 16 bases in the middle. In germline, CDR1 is SGHTA, CDR2 FQGNSA. The CDR3 extends over 14 amino acids. The CDR3 here is CASSLNVPRSPLHF. The CDR3 coding sequence is TGTGCCAGCAGTTTAAATGTTCCGAGGTCACCCCTCCACTTT.

The chain is built from TRBV5-6 and TRBJ1-3; possibly TRBD1 for D (5 bases). Germline CDR1 reads SGHDT; CDR2 reads YYEEEE. The CDR3 runs 15 residues. V was clipped by 1 base and J by 2 bases, with 10 bases between them. CDR3 sequence: CASSLLAGTGNTIYF. The CDR3 DNA follows: TGTGCCAGCAGCTTGTTGGCAGGGACTGGAAACACCATATATTTT. The full variable domain, rest sourced from reference TRBV5-6 and TRBJ1-3, is DAGVTQSPTHLIKTRGQQVTLRCSPKSGHDTVSWYQQALGQGPQFIFQYYEEEERQRGNFPDRFSGHQFPNYSSELNVNALLLGDSALYLCASSLLAGTGNTIYFGEGSWLTVV.

The CDR3 is CASSQTVGSVRYF. The CDR3 bases are TGTGCCAGTAGCCAAACGGTCGGGAGTGTTCGGTATTTT. V gene TRBV19 combines with J gene TRBJ2-3; tentative D call: TRBD2 (6 bases). The CDR3 covers 13 residues. CDR1 and CDR2 (germline): LNHDA, SQIVND (reference sequence). V was cut by 6 bases and J by 14 bases, with 21 bases left in between.

The chain carries TRBV12-3 or TRBV12-4 and TRBJ1-5, with D possibly TRBD1 on 5 matching bases. The CDR3 runs to 13 residues. The V end lost 5 bases, the J end lost 5 bases, and 10 bases lay between the germline ends. CDR3: CASSPGDYQPQHF. The CDR3 DNA is TGTGCCAGCAGTCCCGGGGACTATCAGCCCCAGCATTTT.

The V gene is TRBV28, the J gene TRBJ2-6, with D possibly matching TRBD1 (6 bases). Trimming took 6 bases from V and 0 from J, leaving 9 bases between them. The CDR3 has 15 residues. Germline V CDR1 and CDR2: MDHEN, SYDVKM. In DNA, the CDR3 is TGTGCCAGCAGGGTAGGGGGCTCTGGGGCCAACGTCCTGACTTTC. Translating it yields CASRVGGSGANVLTF.

The genes are TRBV4-3 and TRBJ2-3; 11 bases align to TRBD2. V was pared by 6 bases and J by 1 base, with 6 bases of the junction left unmatched. The CDR3 length is 16 residues. Germline assignment: CDR1 LGHNA and CDR2 YSLEER. CDR3 in amino acids: CASSIIAGGGTDTQYF. The CDR3 bases are TGCGCCAGCAGTATTATAGCGGGAGGGGGCACAGATACGCAGTATTTT.

The CDR3 DNA sequence: TGTGCCAGCTCACCAAGAACTAGCGGGAGCCGCGATGAGCAGTTCTTC. It codes for CASSPRTSGSRDEQFF. The chain carries TRBV18 and TRBJ2-1; 11 bases line up with TRBD2. The CDR3 totals 16 residues. Germline-derived CDR1 and CDR2 are KGHSH and LQKENI. The V and J ends lost 2 bases and 8 bases, in that order; junction bases with no gene match: 8.

The rearrangement links TRBV13 to TRBJ1-1; 8 bases map to TRBD1. Trimming took 1 base from V and 4 from J; bases not matched to a gene: 2. Germline V CDR1 and CDR2: PRHDT, FYEKMQ (reference sequence). The CDR3 covers 14 residues. CDR3 nucleotide sequence: TGTGCCAGCAGCTTAGAACAGGGGGGCACTGAAGCTTTCTTT. Translating it yields CASSLEQGGTEAFF.